This T cell receptor (beta chain) was sequenced for a study of cytomegalovirus exposure and HLA in healthy donors. As for this clone: The target antigen is unknown.

Study-level points and caveats: When analyzed later, a missense DCLRE1C variant was found to be linked to TCR beta V- and J-gene trimming.

J lost 3 bases, V lost 3 bases, and 15 bases had no gene match. Germline-derived CDR1 and CDR2 are GTSNPN and SVGIG (reference sequence). This CDR3 comprises 18 residues. Both 60 Vbeta primers and 13 Jbeta primers went into the PCR. Libraries were prepared by immunoSEQ multiplex PCR; TCRdb keeps only in-frame clonotypes and omits some of them. Here the sample spans about 86,000 clones, about 71% being singletons. The receptor comes from a man between 60 and 75 years old in good health and CMV-seronegative. Sequencing used PBMCs. This chain links TRBV30 with TRBJ1-4; 8 nucleotides match TRBD1. CDR3 coding DNA: TGTGCCTGGAGCCCCAGGGGCAGGGGGCAAGGAGCTAATGAAAAACTGTTTTTT. Translation: CAWSPRGRGQGANEKLFF.